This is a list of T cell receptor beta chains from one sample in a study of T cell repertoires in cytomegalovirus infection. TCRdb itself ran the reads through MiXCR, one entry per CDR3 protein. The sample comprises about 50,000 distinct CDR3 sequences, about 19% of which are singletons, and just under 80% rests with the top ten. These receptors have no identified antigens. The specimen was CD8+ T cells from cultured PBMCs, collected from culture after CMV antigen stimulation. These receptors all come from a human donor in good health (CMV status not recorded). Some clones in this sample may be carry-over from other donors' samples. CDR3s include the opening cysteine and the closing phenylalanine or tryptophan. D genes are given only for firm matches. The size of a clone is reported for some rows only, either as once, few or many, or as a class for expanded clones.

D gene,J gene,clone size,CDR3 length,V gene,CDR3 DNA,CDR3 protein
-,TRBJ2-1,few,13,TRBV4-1,TGCGCCAGCAGCCAAGACCTATACAATGAGCAGTTCTTC,CASSQDLYNEQFF
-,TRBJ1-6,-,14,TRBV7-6,TGTGCCAGCAGCTTAGGGCCCCACCTAGAGCCCCTCCACTTT,CASSLGPHLEPLHF
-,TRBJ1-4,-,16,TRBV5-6,TGTGCCAGCAGCGGAGACCCGGGACTCCTTAGTGAAAAACTGTTTTTT,CASSGDPGLLSEKLFF
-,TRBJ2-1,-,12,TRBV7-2,TGTGCCAGCAGCTTGGGGGGTGGGGAGCAGTTCTTC,CASSLGGGEQFF
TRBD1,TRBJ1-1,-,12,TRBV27,TGTGCCAGCAGTCCCGGACAGGGGAAAGCTTTCTTT,CASSPGQGKAFF
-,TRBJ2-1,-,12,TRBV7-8,TGTGCCAGCAGCTCCAGGGAGAATGAGCAGTTCTTC,CASSSRENEQFF
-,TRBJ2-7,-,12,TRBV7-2,TGTGCCAGCAGCTTGACCGGGATCGAGCAGTACTTC,CASSLTGIEQYF
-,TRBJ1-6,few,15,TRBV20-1,TGCAGTGCTAGCCACCGGGACCAAGCGGGAGCACCCCTCCACTTT,CSASHRDQAGAPLHF
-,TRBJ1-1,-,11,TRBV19,TGTGCCAGTAGTATTAACACTGAAGCTTTCTTT,CASSINTEAFF
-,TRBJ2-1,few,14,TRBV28,TGTGCCAGCAGTTTAGCGCAAGGCTACAATGAGCAGTTCTTC,CASSLAQGYNEQFF
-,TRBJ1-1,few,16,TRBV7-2,TGTGCCAGCAGCCCCCAACGGGGGCGCGGGAGCACTGAAGCTTTCTTT,CASSPQRGRGSTEAFF
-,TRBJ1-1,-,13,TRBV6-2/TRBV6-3,TGTGCCAGCAGTTATGGAGGGTTTCTCGAAGCTTTCTTT,CASSYGGFLEAFF
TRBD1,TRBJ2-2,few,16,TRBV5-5,TGTGCCAGCAGCTGGGGGACAGAGGTGTACACCGGGGAGCTGTTTTTT,CASSWGTEVYTGELFF
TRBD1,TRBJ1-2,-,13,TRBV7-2,TGTGCCAGCAGCTGGACAGGGGGGGATGGCTACACCTTC,CASSWTGGDGYTF
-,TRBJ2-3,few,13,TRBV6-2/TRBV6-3,TGTGCCAGCAGTTATGGGCAGCCAGATACGCAGTATTTT,CASSYGQPDTQYF
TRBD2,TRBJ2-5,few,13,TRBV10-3,TGTGCCATCTCCGGGGCCGGGGGGGAGACCCAGTACTTC,CAISGAGGETQYF
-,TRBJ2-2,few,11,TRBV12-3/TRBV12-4,TGTGCCAGCAGTTTCCTCGGGGAGCTGTTTTTT,CASSFLGELFF
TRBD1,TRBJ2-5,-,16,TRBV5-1,TGCGCCAGCAGCTTATTTTCGGACAGGGGGCGAGAGACCCAGTACTTC,CASSLFSDRGRETQYF
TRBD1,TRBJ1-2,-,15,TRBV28,TGTGCCAGCAGTTTTGTTGAGGGGGCGAACTATGGCTACACCTTC,CASSFVEGANYGYTF
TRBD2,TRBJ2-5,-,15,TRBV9,TGTGCCAGCAGCGCGGGAGGACGGGAGAAAGAGACCCAGTACTTC,CASSAGGREKETQYF
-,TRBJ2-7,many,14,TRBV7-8,TGTGCCAGCAGCTCCCCCGGACAAAGATACGAGCAGTACTTC,CASSSPGQRYEQYF
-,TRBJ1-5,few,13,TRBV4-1,TGCGCCAGCAGCCAAGAGAGGTATCAGCCCCAGCATTTT,CASSQERYQPQHF
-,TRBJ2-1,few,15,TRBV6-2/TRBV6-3,TGTGCCAGCAGGGGGGTGGGGACACTAAACAATGAGCAGTTCTTC,CASRGVGTLNNEQFF
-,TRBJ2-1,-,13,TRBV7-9,TGTGCCAGCAGCGACGCCCGGGCCCATGAGCAGTTCTTC,CASSDARAHEQFF